This T cell receptor (beta chain) was found in a study of blood T cell repertoires in COVID-19. The CDR3 consists of 15 residues. Germline CDR1 is MNHEY and CDR2 is SMNVEV (reference sequence). With 10 bases clipped from V and 0 bases from J, the junction kept 8 bases outside the gene matches. The method was immunoSEQ multiplex PCR; TCRdb's version includes in-frame clones alone and lacks a portion of them. The top ten clones hold 14% of a sample with some 53,000 clones, about nine tenths of them seen once. The chain joins TRBV27 to TRBJ2-2, with 7 bases that match TRBD1. What was sequenced was peripheral blood. This clonotype originated in a man between 65 and 79 years old with acute or convalescent COVID-19. CDR3 DNA: TGTGCCACCCAGCGCAGGGGGACGAACACCGGGGAGCTGTTTTTT. Encoded protein: CATQRRGTNTGELFF.